This T cell receptor beta chain derives from a study of blood T cell repertoires in COVID-19. At the level of the study: The cDNA or gDNA used as material had been derived from T cells, B-cell-depleted T cells, or PBMCs.

Profiling relied on immunoSEQ multiplex PCR, and the TCRdb table lists in-frame clones only, not all of them. Of approximately 170,000 clones listed, 74% are singletons. The CDR3 totals 12 residues. Trimming took off 6 bases at V and 5 bases at J, with 11 bases between the two ends. CDR1 is SQVTM and CDR2 is ANQGSEA in the germline V gene. This receptor was taken from an elderly woman with acute or convalescent COVID-19. The specimen was peripheral blood. V usage is TRBV29-1 and J usage is TRBJ1-5, with unresolved D. As DNA, the CDR3 is TGCAGCGTCCGAGTAATGGATCAGCCCCAGCATTTT. Protein: CSVRVMDQPQHF.